This T cell receptor (beta chain) was found in a study of blood T cells in healthy people across ages. Points from the study as a whole: Greater diversity and more naive CD4+ cells were seen in long-lived donors than in aged donors.

A J-beta primer mix and a sample-barcoded 5' primer were used in a second PCR of about 7 to 12 cycles. The authors tagged each cDNA molecule using a template-switch adaptor with 12 random nucleotides. MiXCR, run by TCRdb on the 5' RACE reads, gives a single entry per CDR3 protein. Among over 1.5 million distinct CDR3 sequences listed, 49% were seen once. Investigators took about 9.4 milliliters of peripheral blood from every donor. Per individual sample, total RNA of at least 5 micrograms was extracted. Regarding this clonotype: What it recognizes is unknown.

This CDR3 has 15 residues. V was clipped by 5 bases and J by 3 bases; unmatched bases: 7. Germline V gene lookup returns CDR1 MDHEN and CDR2 SYDVKM. The TCR was taken from a woman in her thirties or forties in good health. Sequenced input: blood. The J gene is TRBJ2-1, the V gene TRBV28; the match to TRBD1 covers 7 bases. The CDR3 nucleotides are TGTGCCAGCAGTCGAAGGAGACAGGGCTACAATGAGCAGTTCTTC. Its protein product is CASSRRRQGYNEQFF.